This TCR beta chain was sequenced during a study of blood T cell repertoires in COVID-19. Sequencing was performed with immunoSEQ multiplex PCR; in TCRdb, only in-frame clones are kept and a portion is missing. The sample yields tens of thousands of clones, 60% to 80% seen once. It was during active infection that Seattle patients were enrolled and then longitudinally followed. This clone was seen many times. The ends lost 2 bases at V and 6 bases at J; junction bases unmatched: 7. Germline CDR1 and CDR2: SNHLY and FYNNEI. The CDR3 length is 14 residues. The chain has TRBV2 and TRBJ2-7, with TRBD1 identical over 7 bases. The TCR sequence derives from an older man with COVID-19, enrolled during active disease. Sequencing was done on a sample of peripheral blood. This CDR3 is CASSEQGRGSEQYF. DNA of the CDR3: TGTGCCAGCAGTGAACAGGGCAGGGGGAGCGAGCAGTACTTC. Variable domain in full (rest from reference TRBV2 and TRBJ2-7): EPEVTQTPSHQVTQMGQEVILRCVPISNHLYFYWYRQILGQKVEFLVSFYNNEISEKSEIFDDQFSVERPDGSNFTLKIRSTKLEDSAMYFCASSEQGRGSEQYFGPGTRLTVT.